One and the same sample provided the 4 T cell receptor beta chains below, sequenced in a study of spatial heterogeneity in lung cancer. This sample's time point: sample taken at primary tumor resection. One entry per CDR3 protein results from TCRdb running MiXCR on the 5' RACE reads. The table shows about 92,000 distinct CDR3 sequences, with around 12% occurring only once. The material was PBMCs, obtained at surgery. These receptor sequences come from a male donor with early-stage non-small cell lung cancer.

The chain employs TRBV10-3 and TRBJ2-3, with D perhaps given as TRBD1 or TRBD2 (5 bases each). Germline CDR1 and CDR2: ENHRY and SYGVKD. V gave up 7 bases and J gave up 8 bases, with 19 bases separating them. CDR3 length equals 14 residues. The DNA of the CDR3 is TGTGCCATCAAACCGGGACCGAACCAGGGTACGCAGTATTTT. Amino acids: CAIKPGPNQGTQYF.

This clonotype was seen repeatedly, ten times or more. V usage is TRBV9 and J usage is TRBJ2-2, with 7 nucleotides matching TRBD1. CDR3 length: 15 residues. Per germline, CDR1 SGDLS and CDR2 YYNGEE. V lost 5 bases and J lost 4; bases outside the gene matches: 8. CDR3 region: CASSRQGGITGELFF. The CDR3 DNA follows: TGTGCCAGCAGTAGACAGGGTGGAATCACCGGGGAGCTGTTTTTT.

This clonotype came up many times. The V and J genes are TRBV27 and TRBJ2-1, with D perhaps being TRBD1 or TRBD2 (5 bases each). The CDR3 runs 13 residues. Germline CDR1 MNHEY, CDR2 SMNVEV (reference sequence). V dropped 5 bases and J dropped 15 bases, with 20 bases sitting between them. The chain's CDR3 is CASSPARGRVTFF. In nucleotides, the CDR3 is TGTGCCAGCAGTCCAGCCCGGGGCAGGGTGACGTTCTTC.

The rearrangement links TRBV2 to TRBJ1-5; TRBD1 aligns across 9 bases. Looked up from germline, CDR1 is SNHLY and CDR2 is FYNNEI. V dropped 4 bases and J dropped 6; count of bases not matched to a gene: 4. This CDR3 has 14 residues. The CDR3 protein is CASSVTGGGQPQHF. Written as DNA, the CDR3 is TGTGCCAGCAGTGTAACAGGGGGCGGTCAGCCCCAGCATTTT.